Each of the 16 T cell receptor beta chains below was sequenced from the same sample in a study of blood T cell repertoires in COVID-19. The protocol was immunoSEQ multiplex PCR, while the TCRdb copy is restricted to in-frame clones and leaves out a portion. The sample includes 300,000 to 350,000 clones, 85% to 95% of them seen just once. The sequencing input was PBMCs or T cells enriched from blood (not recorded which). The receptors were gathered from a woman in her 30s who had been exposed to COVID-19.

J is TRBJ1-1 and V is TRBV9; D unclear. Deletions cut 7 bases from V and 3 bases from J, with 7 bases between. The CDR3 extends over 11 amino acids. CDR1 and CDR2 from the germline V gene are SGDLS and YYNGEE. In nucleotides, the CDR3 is TGTGCCAGCGCCCGGGACACTGAAGCTTTCTTT. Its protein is CASARDTEAFF.

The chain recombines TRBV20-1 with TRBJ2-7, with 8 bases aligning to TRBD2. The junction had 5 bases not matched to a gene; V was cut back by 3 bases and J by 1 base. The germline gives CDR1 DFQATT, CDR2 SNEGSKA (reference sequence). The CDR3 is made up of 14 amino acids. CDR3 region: CSASTSGASYEQYF. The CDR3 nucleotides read TGCAGTGCTAGTACTAGCGGCGCTTCCTACGAGCAGTACTTC.

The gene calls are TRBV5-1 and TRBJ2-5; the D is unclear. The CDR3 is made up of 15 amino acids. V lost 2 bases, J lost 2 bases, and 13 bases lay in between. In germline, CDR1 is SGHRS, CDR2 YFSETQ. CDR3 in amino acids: CASSFAPVPQETQYF. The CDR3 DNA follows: TGCGCCAGCAGCTTCGCCCCAGTGCCTCAAGAGACCCAGTACTTC.

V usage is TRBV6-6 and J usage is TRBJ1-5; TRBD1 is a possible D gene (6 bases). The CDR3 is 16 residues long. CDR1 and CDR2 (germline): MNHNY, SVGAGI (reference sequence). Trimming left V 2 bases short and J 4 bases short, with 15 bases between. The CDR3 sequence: CASSYPGGRVNQPQHF. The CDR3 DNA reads TGTGCCAGCAGTTACCCGGGGGGGCGCGTGAATCAGCCCCAGCATTTT.

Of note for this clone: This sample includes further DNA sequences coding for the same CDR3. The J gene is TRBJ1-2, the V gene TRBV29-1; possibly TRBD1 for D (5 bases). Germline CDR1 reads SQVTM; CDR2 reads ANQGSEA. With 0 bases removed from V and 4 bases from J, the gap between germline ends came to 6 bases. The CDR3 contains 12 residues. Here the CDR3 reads CSVEDGAYGYTF. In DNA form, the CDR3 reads TGCAGCGTTGAAGATGGGGCCTATGGCTACACCTTC.

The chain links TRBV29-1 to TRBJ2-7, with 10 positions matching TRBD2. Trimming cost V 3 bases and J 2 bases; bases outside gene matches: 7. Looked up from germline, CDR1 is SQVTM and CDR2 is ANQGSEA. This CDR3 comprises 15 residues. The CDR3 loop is CSVDTLAGAPYEQYF. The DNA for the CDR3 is TGCAGCGTTGATACTCTAGCGGGGGCCCCCTACGAGCAGTACTTC.

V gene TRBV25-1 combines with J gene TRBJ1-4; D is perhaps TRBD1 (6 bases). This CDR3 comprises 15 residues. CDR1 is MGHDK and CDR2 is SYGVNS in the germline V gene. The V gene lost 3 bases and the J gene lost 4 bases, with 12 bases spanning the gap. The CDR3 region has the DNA TGTGCCAGCAGTGAGGGGGGGACACTTAATGAAAAACTGTTTTTT. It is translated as CASSEGGTLNEKLFF.

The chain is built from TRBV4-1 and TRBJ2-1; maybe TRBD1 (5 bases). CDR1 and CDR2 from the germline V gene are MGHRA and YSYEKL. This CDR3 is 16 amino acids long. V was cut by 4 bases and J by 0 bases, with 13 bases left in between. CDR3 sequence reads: CASSPNQGFSYNEQFF. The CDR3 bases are TGCGCCAGCAGCCCCAATCAGGGATTCTCCTACAATGAGCAGTTCTTC.

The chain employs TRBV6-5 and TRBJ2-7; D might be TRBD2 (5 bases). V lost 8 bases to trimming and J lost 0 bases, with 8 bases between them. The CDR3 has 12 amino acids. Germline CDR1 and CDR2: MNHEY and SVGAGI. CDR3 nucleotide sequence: TGTGCCAGCCGCGCGGGCTCCTACGAGCAGTACTTC. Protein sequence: CASRAGSYEQYF.

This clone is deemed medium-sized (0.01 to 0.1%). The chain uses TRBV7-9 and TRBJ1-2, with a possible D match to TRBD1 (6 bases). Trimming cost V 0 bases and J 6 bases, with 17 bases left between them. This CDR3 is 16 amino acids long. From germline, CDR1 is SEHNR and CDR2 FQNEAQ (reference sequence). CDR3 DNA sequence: TGTGCCAGCAGCTTAGCAAGAACAGGGCTTGCGGATGGCTACACCTTC. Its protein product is CASSLARTGLADGYTF.

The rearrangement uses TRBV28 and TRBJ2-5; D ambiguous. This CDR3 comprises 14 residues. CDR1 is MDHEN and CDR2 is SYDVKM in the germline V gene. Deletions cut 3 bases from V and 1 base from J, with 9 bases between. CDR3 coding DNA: TGTGCCAGCAGTTTTCGCGGCGGCCAAGAGACCCAGTACTTC. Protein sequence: CASSFRGGQETQYF.

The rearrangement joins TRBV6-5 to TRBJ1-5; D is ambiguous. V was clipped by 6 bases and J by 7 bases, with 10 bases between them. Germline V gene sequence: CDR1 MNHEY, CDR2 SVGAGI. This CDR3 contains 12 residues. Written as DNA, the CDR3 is TGTGCCAGCAGGGACCCGGGGCAGCCCCAGCATTTT. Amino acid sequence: CASRDPGQPQHF.

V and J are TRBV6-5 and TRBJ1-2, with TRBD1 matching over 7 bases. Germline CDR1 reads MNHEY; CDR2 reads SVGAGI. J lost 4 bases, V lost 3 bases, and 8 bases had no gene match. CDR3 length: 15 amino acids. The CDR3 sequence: CASSYSPTGTYGYTF. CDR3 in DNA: TGTGCCAGCAGTTATTCGCCGACAGGGACCTATGGCTACACCTTC.

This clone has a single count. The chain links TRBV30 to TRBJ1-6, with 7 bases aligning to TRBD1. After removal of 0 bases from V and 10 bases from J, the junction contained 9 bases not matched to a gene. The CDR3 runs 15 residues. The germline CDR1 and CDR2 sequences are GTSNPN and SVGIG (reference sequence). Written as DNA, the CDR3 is TGTGCCTGGAGTGTACAGGGGAACAGAAGATCACCCCTCCACTTT. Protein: CAWSVQGNRRSPLHF. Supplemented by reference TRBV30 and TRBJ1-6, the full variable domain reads SQTIHQWPATLVQPVGSPLSLECTVEGTSNPNLYWYRQAAGRGLQLLFYSVGIGQISSEVPQNLSASRPQDRQFILSSKKLLLSDSGFYLCAWSVQGNRRSPLHFGNGTRLTVT.

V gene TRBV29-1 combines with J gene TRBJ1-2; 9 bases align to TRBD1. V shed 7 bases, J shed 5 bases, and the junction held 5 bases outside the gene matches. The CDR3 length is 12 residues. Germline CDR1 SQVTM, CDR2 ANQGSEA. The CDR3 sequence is CSAIQGAYGYTF. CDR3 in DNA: TGCAGCGCCATACAGGGGGCATATGGCTACACCTTC.

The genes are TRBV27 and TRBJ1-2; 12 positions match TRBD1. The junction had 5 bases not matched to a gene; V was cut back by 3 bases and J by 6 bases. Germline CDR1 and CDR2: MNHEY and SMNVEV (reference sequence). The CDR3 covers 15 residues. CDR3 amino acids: CASSFWGQGAHGYTF. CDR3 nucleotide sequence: TGTGCCAGCAGTTTCTGGGGACAGGGGGCGCATGGCTACACCTTC.